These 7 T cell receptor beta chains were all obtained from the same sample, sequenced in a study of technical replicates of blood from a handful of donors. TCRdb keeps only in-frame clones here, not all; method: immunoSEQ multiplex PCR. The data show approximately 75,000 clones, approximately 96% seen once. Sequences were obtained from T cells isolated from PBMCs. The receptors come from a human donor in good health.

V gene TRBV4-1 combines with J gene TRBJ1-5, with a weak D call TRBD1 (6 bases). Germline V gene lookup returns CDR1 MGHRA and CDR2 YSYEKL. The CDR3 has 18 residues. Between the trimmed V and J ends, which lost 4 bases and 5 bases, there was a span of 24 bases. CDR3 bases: TGCGCCAGCAGCCCTCTCGTTTCAGGGGCCATGGGGTATCAGCCCCAGCATTTT. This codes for CASSPLVSGAMGYQPQHF.

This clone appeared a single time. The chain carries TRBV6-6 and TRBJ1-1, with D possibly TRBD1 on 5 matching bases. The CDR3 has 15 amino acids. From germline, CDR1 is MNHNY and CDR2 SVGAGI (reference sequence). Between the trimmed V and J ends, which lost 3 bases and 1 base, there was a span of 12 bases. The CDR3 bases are TGTGCCAGCAGTTATTTAGGGGTTTCGAACACTGAAGCTTTCTTT. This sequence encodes CASSYLGVSNTEAFF.

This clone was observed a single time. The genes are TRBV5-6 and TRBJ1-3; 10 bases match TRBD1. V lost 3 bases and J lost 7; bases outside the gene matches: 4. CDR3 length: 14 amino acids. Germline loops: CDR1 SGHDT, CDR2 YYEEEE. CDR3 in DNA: TGTGCCAGCAGCTCGCCGGGACAGGGGAACACCATATATTTT. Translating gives CASSSPGQGNTIYF.

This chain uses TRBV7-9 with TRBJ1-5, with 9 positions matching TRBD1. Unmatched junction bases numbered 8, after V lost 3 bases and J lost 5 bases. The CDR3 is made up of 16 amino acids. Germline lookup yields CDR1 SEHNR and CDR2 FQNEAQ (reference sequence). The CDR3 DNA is TGTGCCAGCAGCTTTTCGGGACAGGGCGCGGATCAGCCCCAGCATTTT. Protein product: CASSFSGQGADQPQHF.

CDR3 sequence (DNA): TGTGCCAGCAGCTTAGATCGCGGCAGCAATGAGCAGTTCTTC. The encoded protein is CASSLDRGSNEQFF. The chain employs TRBV11-2 and TRBJ2-1; D remains unclear. V was shortened by 0 bases and J by 6 bases, with 9 bases between the two germline ends. Germline values: CDR1 SGHAT, CDR2 FQNNGV. The CDR3 is 14 residues long.

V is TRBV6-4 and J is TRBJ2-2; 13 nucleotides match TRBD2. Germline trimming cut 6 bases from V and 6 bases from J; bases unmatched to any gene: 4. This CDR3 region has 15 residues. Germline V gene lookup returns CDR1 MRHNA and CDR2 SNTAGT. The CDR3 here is CASSPGTSGAGELFF. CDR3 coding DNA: TGTGCCAGCAGCCCCGGGACTAGCGGGGCCGGGGAGCTGTTTTTT.

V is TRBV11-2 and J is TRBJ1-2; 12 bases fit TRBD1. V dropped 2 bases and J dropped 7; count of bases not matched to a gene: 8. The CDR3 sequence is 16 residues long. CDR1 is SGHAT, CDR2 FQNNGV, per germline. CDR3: CASSLRPGQGAFGYTF. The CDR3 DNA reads TGTGCCAGCAGCTTACGACCGGGACAGGGGGCGTTTGGCTACACCTTC.